This entry describes one T cell receptor beta chain. Its cognate antigen has yet to be identified. Base quality data are lacking; no much larger clone is found one base away. Genomic DNA was isolated from the sorted cells so that the TCRbeta CDR3 region could be sequenced. The immunoSEQ Assay was used for sequencing of TCRbeta CDR3 regions. The immuneACCESS repertoire file appears here via TCRdb, limited to in-frame rearrangements. These files lack a portion of the clones; in checked studies, under half of the deficit traces to unresolved V genes, and the cause of the others is not known. Across this sample there are approximately 13,000 clones, with about 68% seen only once. 26% of the sample is taken by the ten largest. The trial excluded patients who had a history of autoimmune disease or who were on systemic immunosuppression. Peripheral blood for TCR sequencing was collected from all dose cohorts at baseline, on cycle 4 day 1, and on cycle 7 day 1. Samples were obtained from an open-label, multicenter, first-in-human phase I dose-escalation trial of ivuxolimab. Adults with locally advanced or metastatic melanoma, renal cell, hepatocellular, or head and neck squamous cell carcinoma were enrolled in the trial. Before TCR sequencing, CD4+ T cells and CD8+ T cells were sorted from peripheral blood as separate populations.

This specimen belongs to a study of OX40 agonist ivuxolimab in advanced cancers. A note on the overall study: Ivuxolimab was an agonistic, fully human IgG2 monoclonal antibody directed against OX40 (CD134), a costimulatory receptor. The dose-escalation cohort was roughly 83% male with a mean age of approximately 60 years, ranging from about 20 to 80. The monotherapy dose-escalation portion (N ≈ 50 patients) of the phase I ivuxolimab trial is reported in the paper. The point of sequencing TCRbeta in the periphery was to test whether ivuxolimab changed TCR sequence diversity and drove clonal T-cell expansion. Partial responses occurred in three dose-escalation patients, of whom one had hepatocellular carcinoma and two had cutaneous melanoma. Intravenous ivuxolimab was administered to patients every 2 weeks at six dose levels: 0.01, 0.1, 0.3, 1.5, 3 and 10 mg/kg. Among the 52 dose-escalation patients, about 19 had hepatocellular carcinoma, some 15 melanoma, 9 renal cell carcinoma and 9 head and neck cancer. Prior anti-PD-1, anti-PD-L1 or anti-CTLA-4 therapy was permitted, and checkpoint inhibitors had been received by roughly 42% of dose-escalation patients. On the study overall, not on this receptor specifically: Antigen specificity was not determined for the clonally expanded peripheral T cells. Low levels of normalized T-cell clonal expansion were also shown by some nonresponding patients. At doses of 0.1 to 3.0 mg/kg, clonal expansion of both CD4+ and CD8+ blood T cells was observed from baseline to week 6. On average, CD8+ T cells showed more expanded clones than CD4+ T cells after ivuxolimab. Partial responders in the 0.1-3.0 mg/kg groups had among the lowest normalized peripheral clonal expansion, especially among CD8+ T cells.

CDR1 and CDR2 are drawn from the germline V gene: SGDLS, YYNGEE. The CDR3 contains 14 residues, cysteine and phenylalanine counted. This entry keeps only the CDR3 DNA: 42 bases, framed from base 1. Relative to germline, V is 3 bases shorter and J is 9 bases shorter, with 15 bases between their ends. The sequenced sample was CD4+ or CD8+ T cells sorted from blood, obtained in a trial of the OX40 agonist ivuxolimab. The receptor comes from an adult with an advanced solid tumor such as melanoma, head and neck, liver or kidney cancer. The V and J segments used are TRBV9 and TRBJ2-2; the D gene is tentatively TRBD1 or TRBD2, each matching 5 bases. The encoded CDR3 is CASSARGVARELFF. The nucleotide sequence is TGTGCCAGCAGCGCTCGAGGGGTGGCCCGGGAGCTGTTTTTT.